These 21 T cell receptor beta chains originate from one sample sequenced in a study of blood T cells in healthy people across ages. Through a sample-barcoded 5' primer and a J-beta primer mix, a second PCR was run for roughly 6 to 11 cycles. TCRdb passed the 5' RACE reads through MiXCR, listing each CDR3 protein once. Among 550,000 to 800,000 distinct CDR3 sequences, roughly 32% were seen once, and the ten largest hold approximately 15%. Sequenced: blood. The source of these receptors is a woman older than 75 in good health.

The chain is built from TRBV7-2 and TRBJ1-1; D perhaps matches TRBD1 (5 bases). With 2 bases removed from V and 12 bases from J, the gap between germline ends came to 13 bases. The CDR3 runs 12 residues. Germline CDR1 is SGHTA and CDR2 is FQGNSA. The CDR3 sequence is CASSLMRDPTFF. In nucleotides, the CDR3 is TGTGCCAGCAGCTTAATGAGGGACCCAACTTTCTTT.

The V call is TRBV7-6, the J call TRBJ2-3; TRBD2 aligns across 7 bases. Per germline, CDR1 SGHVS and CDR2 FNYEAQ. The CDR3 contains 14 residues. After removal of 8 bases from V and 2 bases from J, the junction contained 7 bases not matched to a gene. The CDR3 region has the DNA TGTGCCAGCGGCCTACTAGCGAACACAGATACGCAGTATTTT. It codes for CASGLLANTDTQYF.

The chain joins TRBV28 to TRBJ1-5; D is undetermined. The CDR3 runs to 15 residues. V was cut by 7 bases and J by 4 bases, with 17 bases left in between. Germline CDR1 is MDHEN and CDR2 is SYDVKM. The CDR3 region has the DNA TGTGCCAGCACCGACGTAAAGGGTCTAAATCAGCCCCAGCATTTT. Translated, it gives CASTDVKGLNQPQHF.

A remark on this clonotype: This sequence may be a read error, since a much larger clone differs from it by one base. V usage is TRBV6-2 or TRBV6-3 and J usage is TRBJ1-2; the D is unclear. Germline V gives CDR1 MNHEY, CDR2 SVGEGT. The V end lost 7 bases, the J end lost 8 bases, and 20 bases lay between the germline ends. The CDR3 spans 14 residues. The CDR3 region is CASNLGPGGRGYTF. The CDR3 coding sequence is TGTGCCAGCAATCTTGGGCCCGGTGGGCGAGGCTACACCTTC.

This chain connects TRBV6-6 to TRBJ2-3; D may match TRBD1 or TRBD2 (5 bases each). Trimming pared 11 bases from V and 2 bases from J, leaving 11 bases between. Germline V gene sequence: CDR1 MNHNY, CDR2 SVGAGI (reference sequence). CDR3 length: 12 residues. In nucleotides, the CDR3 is TGTGCCTCGGGGCTATTCACAGATACGCAGTATTTT. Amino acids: CASGLFTDTQYF.

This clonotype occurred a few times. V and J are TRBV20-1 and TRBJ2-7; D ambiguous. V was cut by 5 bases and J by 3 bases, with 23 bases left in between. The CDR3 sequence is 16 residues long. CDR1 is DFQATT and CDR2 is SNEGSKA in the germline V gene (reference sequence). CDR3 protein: CSAGRALPGASYEQYF. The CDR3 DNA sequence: TGCAGTGCTGGCCGGGCCCTTCCCGGAGCTAGCTACGAGCAGTACTTC.

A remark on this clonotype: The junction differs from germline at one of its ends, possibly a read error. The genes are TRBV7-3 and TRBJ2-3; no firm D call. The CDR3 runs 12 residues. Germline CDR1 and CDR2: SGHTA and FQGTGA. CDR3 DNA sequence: TGTGCCTGCAGCTTAATAGGAGATACGCAGTATTTT. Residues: CACSLIGDTQYF.

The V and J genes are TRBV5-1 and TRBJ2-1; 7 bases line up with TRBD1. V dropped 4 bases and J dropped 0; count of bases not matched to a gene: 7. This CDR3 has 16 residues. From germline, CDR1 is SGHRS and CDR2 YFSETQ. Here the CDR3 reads CASSHTQGSSYNEQFF. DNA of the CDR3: TGCGCCAGCAGCCACACACAGGGGAGCTCCTACAATGAGCAGTTCTTC.

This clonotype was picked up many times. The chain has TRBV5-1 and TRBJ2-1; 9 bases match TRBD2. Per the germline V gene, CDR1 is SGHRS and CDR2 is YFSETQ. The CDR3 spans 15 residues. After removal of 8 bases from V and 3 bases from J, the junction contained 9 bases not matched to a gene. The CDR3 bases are TGCGCCAGTTCCCCCACAGCGGGGGGCTACAATGAGCAGTTCTTC. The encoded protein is CASSPTAGGYNEQFF.

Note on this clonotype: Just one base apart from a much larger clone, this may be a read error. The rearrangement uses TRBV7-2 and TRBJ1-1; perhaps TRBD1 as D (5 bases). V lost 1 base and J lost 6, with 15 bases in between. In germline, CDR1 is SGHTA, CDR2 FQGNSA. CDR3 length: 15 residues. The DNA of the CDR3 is TGTGCCAGCAGCTTAGTAGGCAGGGTTGACGCTGAAGCTTTCTTT. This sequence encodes CASSLVGRVDAEAFF.

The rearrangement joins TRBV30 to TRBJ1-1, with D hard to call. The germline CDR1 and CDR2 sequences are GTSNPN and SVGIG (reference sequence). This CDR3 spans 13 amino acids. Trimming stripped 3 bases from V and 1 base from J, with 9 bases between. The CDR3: CAWRINRNTEAFF. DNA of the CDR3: TGTGCCTGGAGGATAAACAGGAACACTGAAGCTTTCTTT.

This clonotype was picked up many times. Written as DNA, the CDR3 is TGTGCCAGCAGCCAAGAGGTAGCGGGGACCCGGGAGCAGTACTTC. Amino acid sequence: CASSQEVAGTREQYF. The V gene is TRBV4-2, the J gene TRBJ2-7, with 8 bases fitting TRBD2. Trimming removed 0 bases from V and 7 bases from J; junction bases left unmatched: 8. This CDR3 region has 15 residues. Looked up from germline, CDR1 is LGHNA and CDR2 is YNFKEQ.

The chain's CDR3 is CSASGTTDGETQYF. In DNA, the CDR3 is TGCAGTGCTAGCGGGACGACCGATGGAGAGACCCAGTACTTC. The V gene is TRBV20-1, the J gene TRBJ2-5; either TRBD1 or TRBD2 may fit D (5 bases each). The CDR3 has 14 residues. Trimming left V 3 bases short and J 4 bases short, with 15 bases between. Germline CDR1 reads DFQATT; CDR2 reads SNEGSKA (reference sequence).

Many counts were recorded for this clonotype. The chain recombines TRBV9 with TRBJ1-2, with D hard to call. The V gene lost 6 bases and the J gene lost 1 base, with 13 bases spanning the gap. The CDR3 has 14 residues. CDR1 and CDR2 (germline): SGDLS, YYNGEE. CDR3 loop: CASTTAGRNYGYTF. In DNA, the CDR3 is TGTGCCAGCACGACCGCGGGCCGTAACTATGGCTACACCTTC.

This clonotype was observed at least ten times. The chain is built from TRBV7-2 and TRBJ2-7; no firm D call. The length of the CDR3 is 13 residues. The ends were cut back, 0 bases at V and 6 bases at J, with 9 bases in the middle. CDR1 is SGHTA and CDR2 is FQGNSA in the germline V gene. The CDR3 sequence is CASSLAGRSEQYF. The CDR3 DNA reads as TGTGCCAGCAGCTTAGCGGGAAGATCCGAGCAGTACTTC.

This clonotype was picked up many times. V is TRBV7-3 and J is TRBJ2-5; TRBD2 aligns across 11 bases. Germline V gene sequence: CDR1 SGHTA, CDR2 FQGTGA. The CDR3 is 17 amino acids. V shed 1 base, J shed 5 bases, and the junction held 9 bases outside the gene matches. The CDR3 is CASSLMGSGGASETQYF. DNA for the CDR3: TGTGCCAGCAGCTTAATGGGTAGCGGGGGGGCGTCGGAGACCCAGTACTTC. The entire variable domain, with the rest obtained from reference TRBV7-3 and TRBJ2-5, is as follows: GAGVSQTPSNKVTEKGKYVELRCDPISGHTALYWYRQSLGQGPEFLIYFQGTGAADDSGLPNDRFFAVRPEGSVSTLKIQRTERGDSAVYLCASSLMGSGGASETQYFGPGTRLLVL.

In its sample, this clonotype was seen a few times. The CDR3 is CASSSVGLAGGETQYF. Here the CDR3 DNA reads TGCGCCAGCAGCTCCGTTGGACTAGCGGGAGGAGAGACCCAGTACTTC. This sequence joins TRBV5-1 and TRBJ2-5, with 14 bases identical to TRBD2. Germline V gene sequence: CDR1 SGHRS, CDR2 YFSETQ. The V segment lost 3 bases and the J segment 4 bases; nucleotides outside the gene matches: 5. CDR3 length: 16 residues.

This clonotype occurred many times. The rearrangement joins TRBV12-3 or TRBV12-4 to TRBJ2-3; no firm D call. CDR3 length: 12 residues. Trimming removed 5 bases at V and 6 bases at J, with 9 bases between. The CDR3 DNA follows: TGTGCCAGCAGTCTGCATGCGGATACGCAGTATTTT. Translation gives CASSLHADTQYF.

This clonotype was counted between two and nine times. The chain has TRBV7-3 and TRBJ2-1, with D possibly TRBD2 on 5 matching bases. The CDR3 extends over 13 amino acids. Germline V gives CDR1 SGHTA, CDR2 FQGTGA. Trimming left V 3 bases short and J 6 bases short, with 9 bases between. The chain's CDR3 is CASSLRVGNEQFF. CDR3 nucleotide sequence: TGTGCCAGCAGCTTGCGGGTCGGCAATGAGCAGTTCTTC.

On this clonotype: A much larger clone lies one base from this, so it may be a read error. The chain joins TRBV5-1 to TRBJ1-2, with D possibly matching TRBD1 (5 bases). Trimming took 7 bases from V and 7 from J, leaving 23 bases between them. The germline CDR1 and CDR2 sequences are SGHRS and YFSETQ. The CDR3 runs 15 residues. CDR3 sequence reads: CASGIHSTERGGYTF. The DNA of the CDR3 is TGCGCCAGCGGCATCCACTCGACAGAACGCGGTGGCTACACCTTC.

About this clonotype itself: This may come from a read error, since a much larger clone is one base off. The CDR3 DNA reads TGCAGCGTTCAGGGACTTCCCTACGAGCAGTACTTC. Translated, it gives CSVQGLPYEQYF. The chain combines TRBV29-1 with TRBJ2-7; perhaps TRBD2 as D (6 bases). Germline assignment: CDR1 SQVTM and CDR2 ANQGSEA. Between the trimmed V and J ends, which lost 5 bases and 2 bases, there was a span of 10 bases. The CDR3 loop spans 12 amino acids.